This TCR beta chain is from a study of T-cell memory formation after mild COVID-19. For the study at large: Each donor largely had its own TCR clusters.

Findings and caveats of the study: Pre-infection memory showed some responding clones, and this suggested that cross-reactive memory joined.

For this clonotype: Its antigen is undetermined.

The TCR alpha and TCR beta cDNA libraries, bearing sample barcodes and UMIs, were generated by 5'RACE using constant-segment primers. TCRdb reprocessed the 5' RACE reads via MiXCR and lists one record per CDR3 protein. The data contain 180,000 or so distinct CDR3 sequences, around 15% of them singletons. Trimming cost V 4 bases and J 9 bases, with 13 bases left between them. The CDR3 has 13 residues. The sequenced sample was PBMCs or a T cell subset sorted from them (not recorded which). This TCR came from an adult woman who had mild COVID-19 (a few samples of this study predate the infection). Cell type and time point are not known. The genes are TRBV12-3 or TRBV12-4 and TRBJ2-1; no firm D call. CDR3 nucleotide sequence: TGTGCCAGCAGTTCCCAACAGTGGGGTGAGCAGTTCTTC. Translating gives CASSSQQWGEQFF.